The clone carrying this T cell receptor beta chain was counted a single time. Antigen unknown. The sample is drawn from a study of shared clonotypes between healthy human individuals. General study findings and limits: Depth was large, yet rarefaction showed that sorted-subset sequencing was incomplete.

Assay: immunoSEQ multiplex PCR; the TCRdb copy retains only in-frame clones and omits some. This table holds 550,000 to 850,000 clones, 55% to 75% found once. Per the germline V gene, CDR1 is SGHNT and CDR2 is YYREEE (reference sequence). The V and J ends lost 2 bases and 2 bases respectively, with 9 bases between them. The CDR3 length is 14 residues. The specimen sequenced was memory CD4+ T cells sorted from blood. Noted subset: CD45RA-negative fraction. This clonotype originated in a woman aged 25-40 years in good health. The rearrangement uses TRBV5-4 and TRBJ2-3; perhaps D is TRBD1 or TRBD2 (6 bases each). CDR3 sequence reads: CASSFGGPTDTQYF. The CDR3, as DNA: TGTGCCAGCAGCTTCGGGGGCCCCACAGATACGCAGTATTTT.